The 32 T cell receptor beta chains below come from one sample, sequenced in a study of identical twins (dated by TCRdb to the mid-2010s). The protocol used for the library was 5' RACE. This sample was sequenced with an Illumina HiSeq 2000. TCRdb redid the processing of the public reads, applying fastp at Q25 and MiXCR, and retained in-frame beta chains. Each entry merges the rows of one CDR3 protein and shows their most common DNA and genes. This sample gives hundreds of thousands of distinct CDR3 sequences in total; approximately 18% of them show up just once. Jointly, the top ten make up less than 15% of the sample. The sample was also reused in another study, on T cells expressing NK-cell markers.

Sequencing was performed on PBMCs. These receptors were obtained from a woman between 18 and 29 years old in good health.

The V and J genes are TRBV29-1 and TRBJ2-3; D might be TRBD1 (6 bases). Germline loops: CDR1 SQVTM, CDR2 ANQGSEA. The V end was cut by 4 bases, the J end by 7 bases, with 15 bases between. CDR3 size: 13 residues. CDR3: CSVARDGTNTQYF. The CDR3 DNA is TGCAGCGTTGCCAGGGACGGGACAAATACGCAGTATTTT.

In its sample, this clonotype was seen a few times. This chain uses TRBV9 with TRBJ2-1; possible D gene TRBD2, 7 bases. Trimming left V 0 bases short and J 6 bases short, with 13 bases between. The CDR3 has 15 amino acids. Germline loops: CDR1 SGDLS, CDR2 YYNGEE. The CDR3 nucleotides read TGTGCCAGCAGCGTAGGGGGGGGGCACGGCAATGAGCAGTTCTTC. It yields the protein CASSVGGGHGNEQFF.

The J gene is TRBJ2-7, the V gene TRBV9; 7 bases map to TRBD1. CDR1 and CDR2 (germline): SGDLS, YYNGEE. The CDR3 has 14 residues. The junction had 7 bases not matched to a gene; V was cut back by 3 bases and J by 4 bases. As DNA, the CDR3 is TGTGCCAGCAGCGCCCGGGACAGCGGTTACGAGCAGTACTTC. It yields the protein CASSARDSGYEQYF.

The J gene is TRBJ1-1, the V gene TRBV18; D gene unclear. Trimming removed 3 bases at V and 3 bases at J, with 11 bases between. Germline V gene lookup returns CDR1 KGHSH and CDR2 LQKENI. This CDR3 is 14 amino acids long. The CDR3 nucleotides are TGTGCCAGCTCACCCGACACGAGAGACACTGAAGCTTTCTTT. Protein product: CASSPDTRDTEAFF.

This chain connects TRBV9 to TRBJ2-1, with 8 bases aligning to TRBD1. Looked up from germline, CDR1 is SGDLS and CDR2 is YYNGEE. This CDR3 is 15 amino acids long. With V trimmed by 0 bases and J by 4 bases, 3 bases remained unmatched. CDR3: CASSVGNRGYNEQFF. DNA of the CDR3: TGTGCCAGCAGCGTAGGTAACAGGGGGTACAATGAGCAGTTCTTC.

This clonotype was counted ten times or more. The J gene is TRBJ1-6, the V gene TRBV4-3; the D is unclear. V lost 4 bases and J lost 10, with 11 bases in between. The CDR3 extends over 13 amino acids. CDR1 LGHNA and CDR2 YSLEER come from the germline V gene. In DNA form, the CDR3 reads TGCGCCAGCAGCCTTAGAAGGGAATCACCCCTCCACTTT. Translation: CASSLRRESPLHF.

This clonotype came up a few times. The chain links TRBV20-1 to TRBJ2-4, with D perhaps TRBD1 (5 bases). The CDR3 loop spans 15 amino acids. The germline gives CDR1 DFQATT, CDR2 SNEGSKA (reference sequence). V was trimmed by 6 bases and J by 1 base, leaving 16 bases between them. This CDR3 reads CSAERGVWAKNIQYF. The CDR3 DNA is TGCAGTGCCGAAAGGGGCGTCTGGGCCAAAAACATTCAGTACTTC.

V usage is TRBV29-1 and J usage is TRBJ2-5, with TRBD1 matching 7 bases. Germline V gene lookup returns CDR1 SQVTM and CDR2 ANQGSEA. The CDR3 runs to 13 residues. The junction had 9 bases not matched to a gene; V was cut back by 7 bases and J by 4 bases. The CDR3 sequence is CSGMTGSGETQYF. The CDR3 bases are TGCAGCGGTATGACAGGGTCCGGAGAGACCCAGTACTTC.

This clonotype was detected only a few times. This rearrangement joins TRBV12-3 or TRBV12-4 to TRBJ1-5; TRBD1 might be the D (5 bases). V was clipped by 4 bases and J by 6 bases, with 13 bases between them. The CDR3 loop spans 14 amino acids. CDR3 region: CASSSRRGTQPQHF. In DNA form, the CDR3 reads TGTGCCAGCAGTTCCCGTCGAGGGACTCAGCCCCAGCATTTT.

The CDR3 sequence: CASSKKAGISETQYF. CDR3 DNA sequence: TGTGCCAGCAGCAAAAAGGCGGGGATCTCGGAGACCCAGTACTTC. The rearrangement uses TRBV5-5 and TRBJ2-5, with D possibly TRBD2 on 6 matching bases. The V and J ends lost 4 bases and 5 bases respectively, with 18 bases between them. The CDR3 is made up of 15 amino acids. Germline V gene sequence: CDR1 SGHKS, CDR2 YYEKEE (reference sequence).

This clonotype appeared many times. CDR3 sequence reads: CASARDRRNTGELFF. The CDR3 nucleotides are TGTGCCAGCGCCCGGGACCGACGGAACACCGGGGAGCTGTTTTTT. V is TRBV6-1 and J is TRBJ2-2; D is tentatively TRBD1 or TRBD2 (5 bases each). CDR1 is MNHNS and CDR2 is SASEGT in the germline V gene. The V and J ends lost 8 bases and 1 base respectively, with 14 bases between them. The CDR3 consists of 15 residues.

This rearrangement joins TRBV24-1 to TRBJ1-1; unclear D gene. CDR1 is KGHDR, CDR2 SFDVKD, per germline. The CDR3 loop spans 13 amino acids. V lost 5 bases, J lost 4 bases, and 10 bases lay in between. CDR3 sequence reads: CATSGREGTEAFF. In DNA, the CDR3 is TGTGCCACCAGTGGTCGGGAGGGCACTGAAGCTTTCTTT.

The rearrangement joins TRBV29-1 to TRBJ2-3; D tentatively fits TRBD1 or TRBD2 (5 bases each). The V gene's germline CDR1 is SQVTM and CDR2 ANQGSEA. V lost 4 bases, J lost 2 bases, and 13 bases lay in between. This CDR3 is built from 14 residues. CDR3 region: CSVVGVLITDTQYF. In DNA, the CDR3 is TGCAGCGTTGTGGGGGTTCTGATCACAGATACGCAGTATTTT.

This clonotype has more than one count but fewer than ten. The genes are TRBV10-3 and TRBJ1-2; D gene uncertain. CDR1 is ENHRY, CDR2 SYGVKD, per germline. Trimming removed 7 bases from V and 5 bases from J, with 14 bases in between. The CDR3 runs 13 residues. CDR3 bases: TGTGCCATCACGGGCGGAGAGTCTTATGGCTACACCTTC. It specifies CAITGGESYGYTF.

This clonotype appeared a few times. This chain joins TRBV5-5 and TRBJ1-1; 9 nucleotides agree with TRBD1. Germline values: CDR1 SGHKS, CDR2 YYEKEE (reference sequence). CDR3 size: 16 residues. After removal of 4 bases from V and 5 bases from J, the junction contained 12 bases not matched to a gene. CDR3 DNA: TGTGCCAGCAGCCGGACAGGGGAAGTTGATGGTACTGAAGCTTTCTTT. Translation: CASSRTGEVDGTEAFF. Full variable domain (outside the CDR3, taken from reference TRBV5-5 and TRBJ1-1): DAGVTQSPTHLIKTRGQQVTLRCSPISGHKSVSWYQQVLGQGPQFIFQYYEKEERGRGNFPDRFSARQFPNYSSELNVNALLLGDSALYLCASSRTGEVDGTEAFFGQGTRLTVV.

This chain connects TRBV20-1 to TRBJ2-3, with TRBD1 matching over 9 bases. Germline CDR1 reads DFQATT; CDR2 reads SNEGSKA (reference sequence). CDR3 length: 15 amino acids. V shed 3 bases and J 4 bases; nucleotides not matched to a gene: 8. CDR3 sequence: CSARGTGGFPDTQYF. The CDR3 region has the DNA TGCAGTGCTAGGGGAACAGGGGGCTTCCCAGATACGCAGTATTTT.

This clonotype has a handful of counts. The chain employs TRBV7-9 and TRBJ1-5; D is ambiguous. V lost 0 bases, J lost 5 bases, and 2 bases lay in between. This CDR3 region has 12 residues. Germline CDR1 reads SEHNR; CDR2 reads FQNEAQ (reference sequence). In DNA form, the CDR3 reads TGTGCCAGCAGCTTAGCTCATCAGCCCCAGCATTTT. Protein sequence: CASSLAHQPQHF. Full variable domain (missing parts from reference TRBV7-9 and TRBJ1-5): DTGVSQNPRHKITKRGQNVTFRCDPISEHNRLYWYRQTLGQGPEFLTYFQNEAQLEKSRLLSDRFSAERPKGSFSTLEIQRTEQGDSAMYLCASSLAHQPQHFGDGTRLSIL.

This chain connects TRBV12-3 or TRBV12-4 to TRBJ2-7; 7 nucleotides agree with TRBD2. The V segment lost 6 bases and the J segment 7 bases; nucleotides outside the gene matches: 9. This CDR3 has 13 residues. The CDR3 DNA reads as TGTGCCAGCAGACCGAGCGGGGCCAAGGAGCAGTACTTC. Its translation is CASRPSGAKEQYF.

V gene TRBV19 combines with J gene TRBJ2-5; the D is unclear. The CDR3 totals 15 residues. Looked up from germline, CDR1 is LNHDA and CDR2 is SQIVND (reference sequence). V lost 5 bases to trimming and J lost 2 bases, with 15 bases between them. CDR3 nucleotide sequence: TGTGCCAGTAGTGTGACCCATGCCGGACAAGAGACCCAGTACTTC. Translating gives CASSVTHAGQETQYF.

This clonotype was counted between two and nine times. The CDR3 here is CASRMTGVNEQFF. In DNA form, the CDR3 reads TGTGCCAGCAGAATGACAGGGGTGAATGAGCAGTTCTTC. The chain links TRBV7-2 to TRBJ2-1, with 8 bases lining up with TRBD1. The V gene end was trimmed by 6 bases and the J gene end by 7 bases; junction bases not matched to a gene: 5. Germline V CDR1 and CDR2: SGHTA, FQGNSA. This CDR3 is built from 13 residues.

This sequence joins TRBV11-2 and TRBJ2-3; 8 nucleotides match TRBD2. The CDR3 totals 16 residues. Trimming at V came to 1 base and at J to 2 bases, leaving 5 bases not matched to a gene. CDR1 and CDR2 (germline): SGHAT, FQNNGV. The CDR3 spells CASSLALAVNTDTQYF. CDR3 bases: TGTGCCAGCAGCTTAGCACTAGCGGTAAACACAGATACGCAGTATTTT.

In its sample, this clonotype was seen many times. CDR3 nucleotide sequence: TGTGCCAGCTCCCGTGGGAGCGGGGAGCTGTTTTTT. Encoded protein: CASSRGSGELFF. The genes are TRBV12-3 or TRBV12-4 and TRBJ2-2; the D gene is possibly TRBD2 (5 bases). V was cut by 8 bases and J by 7 bases, with 11 bases left in between. This CDR3 has 12 amino acids.

This clonotype showed up just a few times. The chain employs TRBV10-3 and TRBJ1-6; possible D gene TRBD1, 5 bases. Germline CDR1 ENHRY, CDR2 SYGVKD. Trimming left V 8 bases short and J 5 bases short, with 19 bases between. The CDR3 length is 16 residues. The CDR3 reads CAIGAAHWGDNSPLHF. CDR3 nucleotide sequence: TGTGCCATCGGGGCCGCTCATTGGGGGGATAATTCACCCCTCCACTTT.

Many counts were recorded for this clonotype. The chain has TRBV10-3 and TRBJ2-3; D unresolved. The CDR3 runs to 12 residues. Germline V lookup: CDR1 ENHRY, CDR2 SYGVKD. The V gene lost 6 bases and the J gene lost 3 bases, with 7 bases spanning the gap. The CDR3 sequence: CAISGPTDTQYF. The CDR3, as DNA: TGTGCCATCAGCGGACCTACAGATACGCAGTATTTT.

The gene calls are TRBV7-6 and TRBJ2-1; maybe TRBD1 (5 bases). The CDR3 extends over 15 amino acids. The germline CDR1 and CDR2 sequences are SGHVS and FNYEAQ. V was cut by 5 bases and J by 6 bases, with 17 bases left in between. In DNA, the CDR3 is TGTGCCAGCAGCCGCGAAGGGGCGTACCGCAATGAGCAGTTCTTC. This encodes CASSREGAYRNEQFF. The variable domain in full, completed from reference TRBV7-6 and TRBJ2-1, reads GAGVSQSPRYKVTKRGQDVALRCDPISGHVSLYWYRQALGQGPEFLTYFNYEAQQDKSGLPNDRFSAERPEGSISTLTIQRTEQRDSAMYRCASSREGAYRNEQFFGPGTRLTVL.

This clonotype was counted only a few times. V gene TRBV7-9 combines with J gene TRBJ2-7; 7 nucleotides match TRBD2. Trimming cost V 6 bases and J 3 bases; bases outside gene matches: 5. Per the germline V gene, CDR1 is SEHNR and CDR2 is FQNEAQ (reference sequence). This CDR3 has 13 residues. CDR3 nucleotides: TGTGCCAGCAGGGCCGGGGGGATCTACGAGCAGTACTTC. Its translation: CASRAGGIYEQYF.

The V and J genes are TRBV12-3 or TRBV12-4 and TRBJ2-7; 8 bases align to TRBD1. The CDR3 sequence is 15 residues long. The V gene end was trimmed by 9 bases and the J gene end by 4 bases; junction bases not matched to a gene: 14. The CDR3 DNA sequence: TGTGCCAGTGGGGTGCCGAACAGGGGGAAGTACGAGCAGTACTTC. This codes for CASGVPNRGKYEQYF.

The chain links TRBV6-1 to TRBJ2-3; 9 bases fit TRBD2. J gave up 1 base and V 7 bases, and 6 bases lay outside the gene matches. This CDR3 region has 15 residues. From germline, CDR1 is MNHNS and CDR2 SASEGT. Here the CDR3 DNA reads TGTGCCAGCAACCGGGGACTAGCAGGCACAGATACGCAGTATTTT. As protein: CASNRGLAGTDTQYF.

This rearrangement joins TRBV20-1 to TRBJ1-1, with D uncertain. The CDR3 totals 12 residues. Per the germline V gene, CDR1 is DFQATT and CDR2 is SNEGSKA (reference sequence). V was shortened by 3 bases and J by 1 base, with 6 bases between the two germline ends. In DNA form, the CDR3 reads TGCAGTGCTAGTTCCGGGAACACTGAAGCTTTCTTT. This translates into CSASSGNTEAFF.

This clonotype appeared a few times. The chain carries TRBV7-9 and TRBJ2-3; 8 nucleotides agree with TRBD1. Germline values: CDR1 SEHNR, CDR2 FQNEAQ (reference sequence). CDR3 length: 14 residues. With 5 bases clipped from V and 5 bases from J, the junction kept 6 bases outside the gene matches. The DNA for the CDR3 is TGTGCCAGCAGCAAAGGACAGGGAGGAGATACGCAGTATTTT. Translating it yields CASSKGQGGDTQYF.

This clonotype showed up many times. The chain carries TRBV20-1 and TRBJ2-3; D ambiguous. The CDR3 has 16 residues. Germline V gene sequence: CDR1 DFQATT, CDR2 SNEGSKA (reference sequence). Trimming left V 5 bases short and J 4 bases short, with 22 bases between. The CDR3 reads CSAPQSGRSWADTQYF. The CDR3 bases are TGCAGTGCTCCACAATCAGGAAGGAGTTGGGCAGATACGCAGTATTTT.

The chain joins TRBV24-1 to TRBJ2-3; 11 positions match TRBD2. CDR3 length: 16 residues. The V gene's germline CDR1 is KGHDR and CDR2 SFDVKD. The ends lost 4 bases at V and 2 bases at J; junction bases unmatched: 4. In nucleotides, the CDR3 is TGTGCCACCAGTGACCCTAGCGGGGGGACCACAGATACGCAGTATTTT. This translates into CATSDPSGGTTDTQYF.